These 17 T cell receptor beta chains originate from one sample sequenced in a study of OX40 agonist ivuxolimab in advanced cancers. Profiled with immunoSEQ multiplex PCR; TCRdb holds only in-frame clones, not every one. The profile shows approximately 58,000 clones, 86% of them singletons. Here the sequenced sample was CD4+ or CD8+ T cells sorted from blood, taken in a trial of the OX40 agonist ivuxolimab. The receptor set was obtained from an adult with an advanced solid tumor such as melanoma, head and neck, liver or kidney cancer.

The V gene is TRBV6-1, the J gene TRBJ2-1; 8 nucleotides align to TRBD2. The V and J ends lost 7 bases and 13 bases, in that order; junction bases with no gene match: 12. The CDR3 totals 13 residues. CDR1 is MNHNS, CDR2 SASEGT, per germline. The CDR3 sequence: CASTLGAGGPQFF. CDR3 in DNA: TGTGCCAGCACCCTGGGGGCGGGGGGCCCTCAGTTCTTC.

The genes are TRBV7-6 and TRBJ2-2; D ambiguous. There are 14 residues in the CDR3. V was cut by 2 bases and J by 0 bases, with 4 bases left in between. Germline V gene data show CDR1 as SGHVS and CDR2 as FNYEAQ. CDR3 DNA: TGTGCCAGCAGCTTATTCGCGAACACCGGGGAGCTGTTTTTT. This sequence encodes CASSLFANTGELFF.

As regards this clone: Other DNA sequences of this sample code for an identical CDR3. CDR3 coding DNA: TGTGCCAGCAGCTTAGGCCGGTGGGGGGGGAGGGCCAACGTCCTGACTTTC. Translating gives CASSLGRWGGRANVLTF. The chain combines TRBV11-3 with TRBJ2-6; 7 bases are shared with TRBD2. Losses at the gene ends were 1 base for V and 5 bases for J; bases not matched to a gene: 8. The V gene's germline CDR1 is SGHNT and CDR2 YENEEA. There are 17 residues in the CDR3. Full variable domain (rest looked up from reference TRBV11-3 and TRBJ2-6): EAGVVQSPRYKIIEKKQPVAFWCNPISGHNTLYWYLQNLGQGPELLIRYENEEAVDDSQLPKDRFSAERLKGVDSTLKIQPAELGDSAVYLCASSLGRWGGRANVLTFGAGSRLTVL.

The gene calls are TRBV5-6 and TRBJ1-4, with D uncertain. The V gene lost 3 bases and the J gene lost 6 bases, with 9 bases spanning the gap. Germline CDR1 is SGHDT and CDR2 is YYEEEE. CDR3 size: 13 residues. The CDR3 here is CASSSYRDEKLFF. The CDR3 DNA reads TGTGCCAGCAGCTCATACCGGGATGAAAAACTGTTTTTT.

This clone was seen only a few times. The chain joins TRBV28 to TRBJ2-7; 14 nucleotides align to TRBD2. The CDR3 is 16 residues long. In germline, CDR1 is MDHEN, CDR2 SYDVKM. With V trimmed by 5 bases and J by 0 bases, 3 bases remained unmatched. Written as DNA, the CDR3 is TGTGCCAGCAGTCTCGGGACTAGCGGGGGCTCCTACGAGCAGTACTTC. It specifies CASSLGTSGGSYEQYF.

This clone was seen more than once but under ten times. The chain employs TRBV19 and TRBJ1-2; TRBD1 aligns across 7 bases. CDR3 length equals 13 residues. Germline trimming cut 6 bases from V and 2 bases from J; bases unmatched to any gene: 3. The V gene's germline CDR1 is LNHDA and CDR2 SQIVND (reference sequence). The CDR3 sequence: CASRRDSNYGYTF. The CDR3, as DNA: TGTGCCAGTAGGCGGGACAGCAACTATGGCTACACCTTC.

This clone has a single count. V and J are TRBV6-1 and TRBJ1-2; 7 bases match TRBD1. The germline V gene encodes CDR1 MNHNS and CDR2 SASEGT. V lost 4 bases, J lost 9 bases, and 17 bases stayed unmatched. This CDR3 is 16 amino acids long. CDR3 amino acids: CASSATGWESGRSYTF. CDR3 in DNA: TGTGCCAGCAGTGCGACAGGGTGGGAGAGTGGGAGAAGCTACACCTTC.

The chain combines TRBV19 with TRBJ1-5; perhaps TRBD1 as D (6 bases). Germline V lookup: CDR1 LNHDA, CDR2 SQIVND (reference sequence). The CDR3 sequence is 14 residues long. V gave up 3 bases and J gave up 7 bases, with 13 bases separating them. CDR3: CASSITGTDQPQHF. CDR3 sequence (DNA): TGTGCCAGTAGTATTACAGGGACGGACCAGCCCCAGCATTTT.

This clone was observed once. The J gene is TRBJ1-2, the V gene TRBV5-4; D call uncertain. The CDR3 runs 11 residues. The germline CDR1 and CDR2 sequences are SGHNT and YYREEE (reference sequence). Deletions cut 1 base from V and 14 bases from J, with 12 bases between. CDR3 in amino acids: CASSLYGSWTF. CDR3 DNA: TGTGCCAGCAGCTTGTACGGTAGTTGGACCTTC.

This clone was recorded a few times. The chain has TRBV28 and TRBJ1-6; D is undetermined. V gave up 10 bases and J gave up 6 bases, with 13 bases separating them. The CDR3 contains 13 residues. Germline values: CDR1 MDHEN, CDR2 SYDVKM. CDR3 in amino acids: CATRDGLNSPLHF. CDR3 DNA sequence: TGTGCCACCCGAGACGGACTTAATTCACCCCTCCACTTT.

The rearrangement links TRBV7-2 to TRBJ1-6; maybe TRBD1 (5 bases). The length of the CDR3 is 14 residues. Trimming stripped 4 bases from V and 14 bases from J, with 18 bases between. From germline, CDR1 is SGHTA and CDR2 FQGNSA. The DNA for the CDR3 is TGTGCCAGCAGCTCCGGGACCCAAAGCAGCACCCTCCACTTT. Its protein is CASSSGTQSSTLHF.

This sequence joins TRBV2 and TRBJ2-5, with D perhaps matching TRBD2 (5 bases). Germline lookup yields CDR1 SNHLY and CDR2 FYNNEI. The CDR3 covers 11 residues. The CDR3 reads CWTDCWETQYF. In nucleotides, the CDR3 is TGTTGGACGGACTGTTGGGAGACCCAGTACTTC.

V usage is TRBV5-4 and J usage is TRBJ2-5, with 7 bases aligning to TRBD2. Germline CDR1 is SGHNT and CDR2 is YYREEE (reference sequence). There are 14 residues in the CDR3. With V trimmed by 1 base and J by 2 bases, 2 bases remained unmatched. CDR3 DNA sequence: TGTGCCAGCAGCTTGAAAGCGGGGCAAGAGACCCAGTACTTC. It translates to CASSLKAGQETQYF.

The rearrangement joins TRBV7-9 to TRBJ1-6, with D unclear. From germline, CDR1 is SEHNR and CDR2 FQNEAQ (reference sequence). CDR3 length: 14 residues. Trimming shortened V by 4 bases and J by 11 bases, and 15 bases separated the two germline ends. CDR3 loop: CASSWRSAGAPLHF. The CDR3, as DNA: TGTGCCAGCAGCTGGAGAAGTGCTGGGGCACCCCTCCACTTT.

The V and J genes are TRBV9 and TRBJ2-2; D is ambiguous. The germline V gene has CDR1 SGDLS and CDR2 YYNGEE. V was shortened by 5 bases and J by 1 base, with 3 bases between the two germline ends. The CDR3 extends over 12 amino acids. CDR3 loop: CASSQNTGELFF. Here the CDR3 DNA reads TGTGCCAGCAGTCAGAACACCGGGGAGCTGTTTTTT.

CDR3 in amino acids: CASSVGIAGYKETQYF. The CDR3 region has the DNA TGTGCCAGCAGCGTAGGGATAGCGGGGTACAAAGAGACCCAGTACTTC. The chain joins TRBV9 to TRBJ2-5; 8 bases agree with TRBD2. The CDR3 contains 16 residues. Germline V gene lookup returns CDR1 SGDLS and CDR2 YYNGEE. J lost 3 bases, V lost 0 bases, and 7 bases had no gene match.

Regarding this clone: Other DNA sequences in the same sample also yield this CDR3. This chain joins TRBV4-1 and TRBJ1-2, with TRBD1 identical over 9 bases. Per the germline V gene, CDR1 is MGHRA and CDR2 is YSYEKL. V dropped 4 bases and J dropped 7; count of bases not matched to a gene: 19. There are 18 residues in the CDR3. The CDR3 here is CASSRTQGAQRRTIGYTF. CDR3 DNA sequence: TGCGCCAGCAGCCGGACACAGGGGGCCCAGCGTAGGACTATTGGCTACACCTTC.